The T cell receptor (beta chain) under discussion was sequenced for a study of shared clonotypes between healthy human individuals (dated by TCRdb to 2020 to 2022). Regarding the study in general: Two women and a few men aged 18 to 49 years were included in the cohort. Per donor, three plates each were used for CD4 naive and CD4 memory, two for CD8 naive, and one for CD8 memory. To estimate repertoire size and how much clonotypes are shared between individuals, the study performed deep sequencing of blood TCR repertoires from five healthy adults. To increase sequencing depth and limit assay-specific biases, different laboratories used diverse techniques to prepare libraries and sequence TCR repertoires. Per donor, leukapheresis produced somewhere between about 0.8 and 9 billion PBMCs. On the study overall, not on this receptor specifically: Naive subsets generally had larger estimated clonotype richness than memory subsets did. Rarefaction of sorted-subset datasets indicated incomplete sequencing despite the large sequencing depth. When a few donors were compared, the shared fraction of clonotypes was about 5% for naive CD4, 3.5% to 4% for naive CD8, 2% to 2.5% for memory CD4, and around 0.4% for memory CD8. Sampling was limited to blood, and TCR repertoires in tissue likely differ from TCR repertoires in blood. Compared with non-shared clonotypes, clonotypes shared by all four sorted-subset donors had higher generation probabilities. Pairwise subsampling led to the expectation that sequencing depth would affect the degree of clonotype sharing among donors. The genetic and exposure-history diversity represented was limited by the small number of donors.

Using the deep immunoSEQ assay, TCR CDR3 regions were amplified from genomic DNA by multiplex PCR. Extracted genomic DNA from each cell subset was distributed evenly across all wells of several immunoSEQ 96-well plates, and each plate was treated as a replicate. For sorted subsets, each replicate PCR was loaded with 200 ng genomic DNA, equivalent to 32,000 or so T cell genomes. The purified libraries were quantified using a Qubit 3.0 fluorometer, sized with a Bioanalyzer 2100, and then quantified again using the KAPA Library Quantification kit. Every immunoSEQ 96-well plate was sequenced on a dedicated single-read 150-cycle Illumina NextSeq 550 flow cell. From the authors' description of their analysis: Because only junctional sequences without quality scores were contained in the immunoSEQ output, filtering matching that applied to full-length reads could not be performed. To assign V/J genes and CDR3, sequences were annotated against IMGT germline references using PyIR, a Python wrapper for IgBLAST v1.9. Reads were filtered out if the reads had weak V/J assignments (E-value above 1e-6), no CDR3, stop codons, out-of-frame junctions, or ambiguous translated residues. A V3J clonotype was defined by an identical inferred V gene, J gene, and CDR3 amino acid sequence. To compute the percentage overlap between repertoires, the number of shared unique clonotypes was divided by the size of the smaller repertoire. RTK rarefaction, the Chao1 estimator, and Recon v2.1 estimates of unobserved clonotypes were used to assess repertoire richness. OLGA was used to compute generation probabilities for all TCRbeta clonotypes that the gDNA method yielded from a few donors. The immuneACCESS repertoire file appears here via TCRdb, limited to in-frame rearrangements. These files lack a portion of the clones; in checked studies, under half of the deficit traces to unresolved V genes, and the cause of the others is not known. V and J calls and clone size are copied from that table; D and trimming were computed from the DNA. The sample records 950,000 to 1,100,000 clones, 60% to 80% of which are singletons. Approximately 1.5% of the sample comes from the top ten.

The donors were healthy, HIV-negative adults with no recently reported acute infections or vaccinations. Every donor was a Caucasian adult residing in Nashville, Tennessee, USA. Magnetic negative selection was used to enrich CD4+ T cells, after which naive cells were positively selected on CD45RA and the negative fraction became the memory subset. Blood was obtained by leukapheresis, after which PBMCs were separated by Ficoll-Histopaque density gradient centrifugation and cryopreserved in liquid nitrogen vapor phase. Analytical flow cytometry was used to check the purity and quantity of each magnetically sorted T cell population. From each sorted fraction, genomic DNA was isolated and quantified by UV absorbance on a Nanodrop 2000c. Trimmed from V: 6 bases; trimmed from J: 8 bases; junction bases lacking a gene match: 8. Taken from the germline V gene, the CDR1 and CDR2 loops are WSHSY and SAAADI. Including cysteine and phenylalanine, the CDR3 has 14 amino acids. The CDR3 DNA has 42 bases and is translated from base 1.

About this clone: The target of this receptor is not known. Base qualities are missing; no much larger clone stands one base away.

The sequence was obtained from a man aged 18 to 29 in good health. Recombination joined TRBV10-2 with TRBJ1-4; 8 central bases correspond to TRBD1. Input material: memory CD4+ T cells sorted from blood. The meaning of the sample's cell subset or site label: CD45RA-negative fraction. The CDR3 amino acid sequence is: CASSRQGPYEKLFF. The DNA reads as follows: TGCGCCAGCAGCAGACAGGGGCCATACGAAAAACTGTTTTTT.